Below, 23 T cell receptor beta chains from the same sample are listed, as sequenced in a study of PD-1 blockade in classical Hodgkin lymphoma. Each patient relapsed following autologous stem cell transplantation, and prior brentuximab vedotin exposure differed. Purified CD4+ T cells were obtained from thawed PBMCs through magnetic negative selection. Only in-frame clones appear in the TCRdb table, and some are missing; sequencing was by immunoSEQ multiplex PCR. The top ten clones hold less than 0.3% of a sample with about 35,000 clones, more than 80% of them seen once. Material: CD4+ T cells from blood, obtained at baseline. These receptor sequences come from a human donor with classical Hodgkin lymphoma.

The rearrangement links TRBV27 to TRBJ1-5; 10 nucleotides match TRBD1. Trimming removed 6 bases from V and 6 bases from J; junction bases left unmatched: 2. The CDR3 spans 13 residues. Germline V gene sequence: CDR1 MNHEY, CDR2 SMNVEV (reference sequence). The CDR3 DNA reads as TGTGCCAGCAGCGGGACAGGGGCTCAGCCCCAGCATTTT. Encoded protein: CASSGTGAQPQHF.

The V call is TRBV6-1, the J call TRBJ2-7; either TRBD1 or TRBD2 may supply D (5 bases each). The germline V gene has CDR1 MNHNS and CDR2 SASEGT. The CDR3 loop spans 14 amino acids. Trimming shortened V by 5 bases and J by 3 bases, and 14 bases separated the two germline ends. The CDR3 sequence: CASSNPGPLYEQYF. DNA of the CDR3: TGTGCCAGCAGTAACCCGGGGCCTCTCTACGAGCAGTACTTC.

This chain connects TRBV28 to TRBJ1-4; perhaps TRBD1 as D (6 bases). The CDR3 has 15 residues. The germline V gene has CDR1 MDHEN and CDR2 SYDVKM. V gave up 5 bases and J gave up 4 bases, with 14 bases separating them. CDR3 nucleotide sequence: TGTGCCAGCAGTGCACAGGGTCGTAATAATGAAAAACTGTTTTTT. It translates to CASSAQGRNNEKLFF.

The CDR3 nucleotides are TGCGCCAGCAGCTGGGGACTAGCGGGAGGGCCTTGGAATGAGCAGTTCTTC. Protein product: CASSWGLAGGPWNEQFF. The V gene is TRBV5-1, the J gene TRBJ2-1; 16 bases match TRBD2. The J segment lost 7 bases and the V segment lost 3 bases, leaving 7 bases of the junction unmatched. This CDR3 is built from 17 residues. Germline loops: CDR1 SGHRS, CDR2 YFSETQ. Full variable domain (remainder filled in from reference TRBV5-1 and TRBJ2-1): KAGVTQTPRYLIKTRGQQVTLSCSPISGHRSVSWYQQTPGQGLQFLFEYFSETQRNKGNFPGRFSGRQFSNSRSEMNVSTLELGDSALYLCASSWGLAGGPWNEQFFGPGTRLTVL.

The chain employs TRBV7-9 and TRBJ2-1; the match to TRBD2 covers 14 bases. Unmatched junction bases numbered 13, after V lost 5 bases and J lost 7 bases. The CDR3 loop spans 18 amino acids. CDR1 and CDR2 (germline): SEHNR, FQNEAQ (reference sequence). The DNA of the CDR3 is TGTGCCAGCAGCGACGGGACTAGCGGGAGCGCGGTTCGAAATGAGCAGTTCTTC. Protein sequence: CASSDGTSGSAVRNEQFF.

The CDR3 DNA follows: TGTGCCAGCAGCTTAGGGCTAGGAACGCTATCTTCCGAGCAGTACTTC. It is translated as CASSLGLGTLSSEQYF. The J gene is TRBJ2-7, the V gene TRBV11-2; no firm D call. The CDR3 runs 16 residues. Trimming pared 1 base from V and 6 bases from J, leaving 19 bases between. Germline V gives CDR1 SGHAT, CDR2 FQNNGV.

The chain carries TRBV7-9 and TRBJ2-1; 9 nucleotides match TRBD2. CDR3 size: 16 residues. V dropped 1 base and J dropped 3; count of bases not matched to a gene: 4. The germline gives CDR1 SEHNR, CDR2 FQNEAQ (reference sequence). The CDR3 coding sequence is TGTGCCAGCAGCTTAGTATCTAGCGGGATCTACAATGAGCAGTTCTTC. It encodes CASSLVSSGIYNEQFF.

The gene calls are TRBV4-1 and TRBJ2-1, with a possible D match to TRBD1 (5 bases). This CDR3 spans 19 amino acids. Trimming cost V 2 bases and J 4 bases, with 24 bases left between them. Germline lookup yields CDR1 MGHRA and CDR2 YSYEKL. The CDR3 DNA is TGCGCCAGCAGCCAAACAAAGGTCCAGGGTACTCCCCTATACAATGAGCAGTTCTTC. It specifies CASSQTKVQGTPLYNEQFF.

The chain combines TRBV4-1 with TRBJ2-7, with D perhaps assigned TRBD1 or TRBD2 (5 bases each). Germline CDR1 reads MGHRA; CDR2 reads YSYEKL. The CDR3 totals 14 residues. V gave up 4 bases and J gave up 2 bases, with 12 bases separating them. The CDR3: CASSPWDATYEQYF. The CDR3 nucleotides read TGCGCCAGCAGCCCTTGGGACGCTACCTACGAGCAGTACTTC.

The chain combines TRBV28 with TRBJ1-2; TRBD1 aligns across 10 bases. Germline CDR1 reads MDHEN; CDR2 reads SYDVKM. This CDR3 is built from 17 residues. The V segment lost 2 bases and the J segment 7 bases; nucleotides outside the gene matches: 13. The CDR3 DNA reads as TGTGCCAGCAGTTTAAATCCCGGGGGCAGGACAGGGGGTGGCTACACCTTC. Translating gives CASSLNPGGRTGGGYTF.

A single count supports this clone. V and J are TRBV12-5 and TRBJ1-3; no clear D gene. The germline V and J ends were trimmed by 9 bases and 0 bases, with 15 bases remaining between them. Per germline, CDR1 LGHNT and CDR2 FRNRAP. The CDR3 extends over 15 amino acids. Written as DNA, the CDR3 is TGTGCTAGCCAGGCCCCCGCCGTCTCTGGAAACACCATATATTTT. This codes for CASQAPAVSGNTIYF.

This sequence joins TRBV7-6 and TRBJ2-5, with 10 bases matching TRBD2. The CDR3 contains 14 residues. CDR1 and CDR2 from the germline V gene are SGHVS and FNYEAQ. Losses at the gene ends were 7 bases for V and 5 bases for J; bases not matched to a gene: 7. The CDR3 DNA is TGTGCCAGCACCGAGCGGGAGGGAGGGGAGACCCAGTACTTC. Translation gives CASTEREGGETQYF.

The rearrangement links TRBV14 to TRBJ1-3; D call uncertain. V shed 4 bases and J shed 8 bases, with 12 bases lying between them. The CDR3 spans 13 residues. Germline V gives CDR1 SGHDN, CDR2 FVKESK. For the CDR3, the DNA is TGTGCCAGCAGCCCGAACCGTGGGGACACCATATATTTT. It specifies CASSPNRGDTIYF.

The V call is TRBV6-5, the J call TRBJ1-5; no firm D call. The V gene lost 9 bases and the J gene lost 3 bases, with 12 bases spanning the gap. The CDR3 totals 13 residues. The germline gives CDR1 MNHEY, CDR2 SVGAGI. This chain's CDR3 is CASRRDFNQPQHF. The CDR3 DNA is TGTGCCAGTCGGAGGGATTTCAATCAGCCCCAGCATTTT.

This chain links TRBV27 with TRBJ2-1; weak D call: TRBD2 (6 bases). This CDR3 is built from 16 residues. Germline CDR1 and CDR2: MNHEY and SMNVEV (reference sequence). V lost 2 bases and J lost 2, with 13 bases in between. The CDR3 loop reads CASSLVGLPPYNEQFF. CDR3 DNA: TGTGCCAGCAGTTTAGTCGGACTACCCCCCTACAATGAGCAGTTCTTC.

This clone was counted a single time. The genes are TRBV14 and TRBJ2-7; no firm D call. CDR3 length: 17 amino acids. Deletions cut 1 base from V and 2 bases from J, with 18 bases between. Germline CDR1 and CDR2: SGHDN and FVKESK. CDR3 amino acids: CASSQAPPSGLTYEQYF. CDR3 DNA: TGTGCCAGCAGCCAAGCACCCCCTTCAGGTCTAACCTACGAGCAGTACTTC.

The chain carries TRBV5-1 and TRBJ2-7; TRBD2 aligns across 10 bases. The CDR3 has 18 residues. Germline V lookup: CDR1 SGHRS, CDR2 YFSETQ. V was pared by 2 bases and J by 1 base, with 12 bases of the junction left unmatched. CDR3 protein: CASSFSGTSAPLSYEQYF. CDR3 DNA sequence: TGCGCCAGCAGCTTTTCCGGGACTAGCGCGCCATTATCCTACGAGCAGTACTTC. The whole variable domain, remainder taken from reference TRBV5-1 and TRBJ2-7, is KAGVTQTPRYLIKTRGQQVTLSCSPISGHRSVSWYQQTPGQGLQFLFEYFSETQRNKGNFPGRFSGRQFSNSRSEMNVSTLELGDSALYLCASSFSGTSAPLSYEQYFGPGTRLTVT.

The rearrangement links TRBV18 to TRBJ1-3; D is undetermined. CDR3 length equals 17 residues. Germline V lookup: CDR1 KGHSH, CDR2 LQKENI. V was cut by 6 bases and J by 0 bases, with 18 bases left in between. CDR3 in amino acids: CASSPRSGSSSGNTIYF. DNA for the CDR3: TGTGCCAGCTCCCCAAGATCCGGGTCCAGCTCTGGAAACACCATATATTTT.

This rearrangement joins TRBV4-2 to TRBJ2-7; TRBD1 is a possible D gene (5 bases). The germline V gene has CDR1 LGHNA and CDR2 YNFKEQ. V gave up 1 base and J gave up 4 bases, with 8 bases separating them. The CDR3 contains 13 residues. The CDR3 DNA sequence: TGTGCCAGCAGCCAAGGGGGCGTGTACGAGCAGTACTTC. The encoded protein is CASSQGGVYEQYF.

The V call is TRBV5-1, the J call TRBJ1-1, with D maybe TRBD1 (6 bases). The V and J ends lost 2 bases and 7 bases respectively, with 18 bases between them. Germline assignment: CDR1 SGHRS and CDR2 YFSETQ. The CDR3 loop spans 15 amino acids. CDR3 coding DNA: TGCGCCAGCAGCTTTGGACAGCGCCCTAAGGGTGAAGCTTTCTTT. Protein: CASSFGQRPKGEAFF.

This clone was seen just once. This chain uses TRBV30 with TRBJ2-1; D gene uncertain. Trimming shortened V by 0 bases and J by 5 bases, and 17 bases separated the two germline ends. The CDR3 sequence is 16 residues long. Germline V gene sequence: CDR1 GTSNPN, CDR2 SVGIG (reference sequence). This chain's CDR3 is CAWSVLPSWADNEQFF. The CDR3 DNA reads TGTGCCTGGAGTGTTCTCCCTTCCTGGGCGGACAATGAGCAGTTCTTC. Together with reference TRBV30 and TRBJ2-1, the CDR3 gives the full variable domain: SQTIHQWPATLVQPVGSPLSLECTVEGTSNPNLYWYRQAAGRGLQLLFYSVGIGQISSEVPQNLSASRPQDRQFILSSKKLLLSDSGFYLCAWSVLPSWADNEQFFGPGTRLTVL.

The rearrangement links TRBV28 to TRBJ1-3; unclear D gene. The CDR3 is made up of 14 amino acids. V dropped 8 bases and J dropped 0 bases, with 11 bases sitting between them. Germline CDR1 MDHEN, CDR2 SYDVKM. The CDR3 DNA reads TGTGCCAGCGGAAGGGTTTCCTCTGGAAACACCATATATTTT. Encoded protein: CASGRVSSGNTIYF.

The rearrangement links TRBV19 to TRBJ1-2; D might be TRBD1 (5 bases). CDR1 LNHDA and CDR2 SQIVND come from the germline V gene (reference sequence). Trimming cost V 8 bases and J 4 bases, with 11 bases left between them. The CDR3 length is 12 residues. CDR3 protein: CASGPQGYGYTF. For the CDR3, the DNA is TGTGCCAGTGGACCGCAGGGCTATGGCTACACCTTC.